The present T cell receptor (beta chain) was sequenced within a study of blood T cells in healthy people across ages. For the study at large: The template switching approach captured approximately one barcoded beta molecule for every two T cells.

Next came a second PCR, run for about 7 to 12 cycles, which used a sample-barcoded 5' primer along with a J-beta primer mix. Per sample, CDR3-containing paired-end reads numbered at least 3 million. MiXCR was run by TCRdb on the 5' RACE reads, yielding one entry per CDR3 protein. The sample holds about 630,000 distinct CDR3 sequences, around 20% seen once. CDR3 length: 15 amino acids. Between the trimmed V and J ends, which lost 4 bases and 8 bases, there was a span of 17 bases. CDR1 is MGHRA, CDR2 YSYEKL, per germline. What was sequenced was blood. The V call is TRBV4-1, the J call TRBJ1-4; D unresolved. This receptor was identified in a man aged 70-80 years in good health. CDR3 DNA: TGCGCCAGCAGCCCCGCGGGCAGGCAAAGGGAAAAACTGTTTTTT. It is translated as CASSPAGRQREKLFF.